This T cell receptor (beta chain) was captured in a study of cytotoxic CD8 clonotypes in ibrutinib-treated CLL (dated by TCRdb to about 2021). In the study overall: The cohort included more than 14 treatment-naive and some twelve relapsed/refractory patients; about 18 were IGHV unmutated. Partial responses were observed in 24 patients and complete responses in 2; after a median follow-up of roughly 72 months, remission was maintained in around 14 patients and progression was observed in 12. The response samples were drawn at a median of around eleven months into treatment, with a range of roughly 6 to 36 months. On average, each sample had 255,043 productive templates and 100,000 or so productive rearrangements. Of the 90 or so participants in the trial, 20 to 30 had longitudinal samples available. Cryopreserved peripheral blood mononuclear cells were obtained prior to treatment, at the time of response, and at either disease progression or sustained remission. Every sample from remission and from progressive disease was obtained while the patients were still on ibrutinib. Here is what the overall study found, with its caveats: At ibrutinib response clonality went up, during sustained remission it held steady, and at progression it dropped back toward baseline. Baseline clonality exceeded that of age-matched healthy donors and correlated strongly with circulating CD8+ T-cell counts. Public clonotypes were rare and either shrank or stayed stable during treatment, and the rise in clonality at ibrutinib response reflected expansion of private clonotypes. Sampling times were not matched between sustained-remission and progressing patients, and lymph node repertoires were not studied.

On a MiSeq, deep resolution sequencing aimed for a depth between 1 in 1 million and 1 in 200,000 T cells, with each clonotype covered approximately 10x on average. The immunoSEQ hsTCRB Kit was used to generate the TCR beta libraries. Per the source publication's procedure: The data were analyzed with ImmunoSEQ Analyzer and ImmunoSEQ Data Assistant, and V, D and J gene assignments followed IMGT definitions. Clonality, with values ranging from 0 to 1, was calculated as one minus the normalized Shannon entropy of productive rearrangement frequencies. Public clonotype analysis was restricted to overrepresented clonotypes comprising at least 0.05% of each patient's repertoire. Some twelve age-matched healthy donor repertoires from immuneACCESS were used as controls for clonality. TCRdb mirrors the immuneACCESS table, restricted to in-frame sequences. Some clones are absent from its copies; in checked studies, under half trace to an unresolved V gene, and the reason for the others is unknown. That table gives V, J and clone size, and the DNA gave D and trimming. Recorded for this sample are 250,000 to 350,000 clones; roughly 76% of them occurred a single time. The ten largest make up approximately 5.6% of the sample.

Between the V and J ends, shortened by 4 bases and 6 bases respectively, the junction contains 14 bases. The germline V gene gives CDR1 as SGDLS and CDR2 as YYNGEE. The CDR3, from cysteine to phenylalanine, totals 14 residues. Only CDR3 DNA is held: 42 bases, read in frame from base 1. What this sample's time point label stands for: progressive disease on ibrutinib. For TCR beta library preparation, roughly 2 micrograms of genomic DNA were extracted from the cryopreserved PBMCs. Longitudinal blood samples from CLL patients receiving ibrutinib monotherapy were subjected to high-throughput TCR beta sequencing. Patients were enrolled in a phase 2 open-label single-center ibrutinib monotherapy trial. Regarding this clone: Its antigen target is currently unknown. No much larger clone exists at a distance of one base, and base qualities are not known.

Sequencing was performed on PBMCs, taken at disease progression, from a patient treated with ibrutinib. The V and J genes are TRBV9 and TRBJ2-1; TRBD1 is a possible D gene, resting on 6 matching bases. This receptor was obtained from a human donor with chronic lymphocytic leukemia. The nucleotide sequence reads TGTGCCAGCAGCCCAGACAGGTTACCCAATGAGCAGTTCTTC. It specifies CASSPDRLPNEQFF.